A selection of T cell receptor beta chains follows, all from one sample in a study of blood T cell repertoires in COVID-19. Sequencing used immunoSEQ multiplex PCR; TCRdb keeps in-frame clones, though not all of them. The sample has 270,000 or so clones; about 85% are singletons. Sequences were obtained from peripheral blood. The receptors stem from a human donor in a cohort sampled during active COVID-19. The CDR3 runs from the conserved cysteine through the conserved F or W. The D gene is left open where the match is weak. Clone size is stated in some rows and not others, as once, few, many or a class when expanded.

-	TRBV29-1	TRBJ1-5	-	TGCAGCGTGAGGACTGATAGCAATCAGCCCCAGCATTTT	CSVRTDSNQPQHF
-	TRBV7-9	TRBJ2-2	TRBD2	TGTGCCAGCAGCGCTCCGGGACTAGCGGGACGGGTCGGGGAGCTGTTTTTT	CASSAPGLAGRVGELFF
-	TRBV5-1	TRBJ1-6	TRBD1	TGCGCCAGCAGCTTGGGGGCGTCGGGACAGCTTGATTCACCCCTCCACTTT	CASSLGASGQLDSPLHF
-	TRBV27	TRBJ2-7	-	TGTGCCAGCAGTCCGACCTCTCGGGACTACGAGCAGTACTTC	CASSPTSRDYEQYF
-	TRBV6-2/TRBV6-3	TRBJ2-5	-	TGTGCCAGCAGTTTAACAGTCCAAGAGACCCAGTACTTC	CASSLTVQETQYF
-	TRBV11-2	TRBJ2-5	TRBD2	TGTGCCAGCAGCTTAGTGGCAGCGGGAGGGAAGCAAGAGACCCAGTACTTC	CASSLVAAGGKQETQYF
-	TRBV7-9	TRBJ1-1	-	TGTGCCAGCAGCTTAGTCGGCAGGGGAAACACTGAAGCTTTCTTT	CASSLVGRGNTEAFF
-	TRBV9	TRBJ2-7	TRBD2	TGTGCCAGCAGCGTAGGAGGACTAGCTTCCTACGAGCAGTACTTC	CASSVGGLASYEQYF
once	TRBV11-2	TRBJ2-7	-	TGTGCCAGCAGCTTAGCAGGGATCCCGACCTACGAGCAGTACTTC	CASSLAGIPTYEQYF
few	TRBV7-8	TRBJ1-1	-	TGTGCCAGCAGCGTTCAACTGCGGGGGAACACTGAAGCTTTCTTT	CASSVQLRGNTEAFF
-	TRBV5-6	TRBJ2-1	TRBD2	TGTGCCAGCAGCTTACGACTAGCGGGGACGAACAATGAGCAGTTCTTC	CASSLRLAGTNNEQFF
-	TRBV5-4	TRBJ2-5	TRBD2	TGTGCCAGCAGCACCCGACTAGCGGAAGAGACCCAGTACTTC	CASSTRLAEETQYF
-	TRBV10-3	TRBJ1-4	TRBD1	TGTGCCATCGGGGGACAGGGGCGAGGGGAAAAACTGTTTTTT	CAIGGQGRGEKLFF
-	TRBV6-4	TRBJ2-1	TRBD2	TGTGCCAGCAGACCCGGGACTAGCGATCAGGAGGAGCAGTTCTTC	CASRPGTSDQEEQFF
-	TRBV28	TRBJ1-5	-	TGTGCCAGCAGCCTGACGGGTTTCGATCAGCCCCAGCATTTT	CASSLTGFDQPQHF
-	TRBV5-1	TRBJ1-4	-	TGCGCCAGCAGCGTAGCCGGGACAACTAATGAAAAACTGTTTTTT	CASSVAGTTNEKLFF
-	TRBV28	TRBJ1-1	TRBD1	TGTGCCAGCAGACTCCGCCAGACAGGGGGAGAAGCTTTCTTT	CASRLRQTGGEAFF
-	TRBV7-9	TRBJ2-5	-	TGTGCCAGCAGCTTAGGTCCCGGGGGTGAAGAGACCCAGTACTTC	CASSLGPGGEETQYF
-	TRBV6-5	TRBJ2-1	TRBD2	TGTGCCAGCAGTTCCTCTAGCGGGGCCATCATTAATGAGCAGTTCTTC	CASSSSSGAIINEQFF
-	TRBV5-1	TRBJ1-1	TRBD1	TGCGCCAGCAGCCCTCGATCGGGACAGAATCCTATGAACACTGAAGCTTTCTTT	CASSPRSGQNPMNTEAFF
-	TRBV2	TRBJ1-1	TRBD1	TGTGCCAGCAGGGAAACACAGGGGGCAGGGACTGAAGCTTTCTTT	CASRETQGAGTEAFF
-	TRBV7-9	TRBJ2-1	TRBD1	TGTGCCAGCAGCTCCCGCCCCGGGACAGCTTTTATCTCCTACAATGAGCAGTTCTTC	CASSSRPGTAFISYNEQFF
-	TRBV5-8	TRBJ2-1	TRBD2	TGTGCCAGCAGCTCAGGACTAGCGGGGGGGAGAGAGCAGTTCTTC	CASSSGLAGGREQFF
-	TRBV10-2	TRBJ2-5	TRBD1	TGCGCCAGCCGACAGGGAGTAGTTGAGACCCAGTACTTC	CASRQGVVETQYF
-	TRBV4-2	TRBJ2-7	TRBD2	TGTGCCAGCAGCCAACGGACTAGCGGGCCACGCGAGCAGTACTTC	CASSQRTSGPREQYF
few	TRBV3-1/TRBV3-2	TRBJ1-5	-	TGTGCCAGCAGCCAAGGGACAGCTCGTCAGCCCCAGCATTTT	CASSQGTARQPQHF
-	TRBV11-2	TRBJ2-3	TRBD2	TGTGCCAGCAGCTCCCCTGGAGTAGCGGGAGGATGGGGTATAGATACGCAGTATTTT	CASSSPGVAGGWGIDTQYF
-	TRBV30	TRBJ1-2	-	TGTGCCTGGAGGCCCGGGACAACTTATAACTATGGCTACACCTTC	CAWRPGTTYNYGYTF
few	TRBV28	TRBJ2-1	TRBD2	TGTGCCAGCGAGAGACTAGCGGGAGCGGATGAGCAGTTCTTC	CASERLAGADEQFF
-	TRBV7-2	TRBJ2-5	-	TGTGCCAGCAGCCTCACCCGAGGGCGGCTCCTAGGTCAGACCCAGTACTTC	CASSLTRGRLLGQTQYF
-	TRBV27	TRBJ1-5	TRBD1	TGTGCCAGCAGTCCCTCATCTGGGACAGGGAATCAGCCCCAGCATTTT	CASSPSSGTGNQPQHF
few	TRBV28	TRBJ1-3	TRBD1	TGTGCCAGCAGTCAATCGGGACAGGGATACACCATATATTTT	CASSQSGQGYTIYF
-	TRBV4-1	TRBJ2-7	TRBD2	TGCGCCAGCAGCCAAGATAGGCTAGCGGGGGCGTACGAGCAGTACTTC	CASSQDRLAGAYEQYF
-	TRBV21-1	TRBJ1-1	-	TGTGCCAGCAGCAAAGTTGTCGACACTGAAGCTTTCTTT	CASSKVVDTEAFF
-	TRBV5-6	TRBJ1-1	-	TGTGCCAGCAGCTTGGCTCCCCTGAACACTGAAGCTTTCTTT	CASSLAPLNTEAFF
-	TRBV24-1	TRBJ1-2	-	TGTGCCACCAGTGACTCGGGGGGTTATGGCTACACCTTC	CATSDSGGYGYTF
-	TRBV6-5	TRBJ1-4	TRBD1	TGTGCCAGCAGTTACTCGCGACAGGGGGAGGAAAAACTGTTTTTT	CASSYSRQGEEKLFF
-	TRBV9	TRBJ1-2	-	TGTGCCAGCAGCACTAGGGTGGACTATGGCTACACCTTC	CASSTRVDYGYTF
-	TRBV19	TRBJ2-2	TRBD2	TGTGCCAGTAGAGAGTTGGCTAGCGGGGGCACCGGGGAGCTGTTTTTT	CASRELASGGTGELFF
few	TRBV28	TRBJ1-3	TRBD1	TGTGCCAGCGCTCGAATGACAGGGGTCGGAAACACCATATATTTT	CASARMTGVGNTIYF
-	TRBV19	TRBJ2-1	-	TGTGCCAGTAGTATACAGGGTTTCGGGGGAACCGACAATGAGCAGTTCTTC	CASSIQGFGGTDNEQFF
-	TRBV25-1	TRBJ1-4	-	TGTGCCAGCAGTGAAAACCCCTCAGGGGCGAGAAATGAAAAACTGTTTTTT	CASSENPSGARNEKLFF
few	TRBV29-1	TRBJ2-3	TRBD2	TGCAGCGTTGAAACTAGCGGGAGGAATGAGGTCGCGCAGTATTTT	CSVETSGRNEVAQYF
-	TRBV11-3	TRBJ2-7	-	TGTGCCAGCAGCTTACCCCGGGGCGAGCAGTACTTC	CASSLPRGEQYF
-	TRBV7-9	TRBJ2-5	-	TGTGCCAGCAGCTTGGCAGGTGGGGAGACCCAGTACTTC	CASSLAGGETQYF
-	TRBV6-4	TRBJ2-3	-	TGTGCCAGCAGTGCTGGCCTCCCAGATACGCAGTATTTT	CASSAGLPDTQYF
-	TRBV4-2	TRBJ1-1	-	TGTGCCAGCAGCCAAGGGATGAGGACTGAAGCTTTCTTT	CASSQGMRTEAFF
-	TRBV19	TRBJ2-3	TRBD2	TGTGCCAGTAGTATAGGCGGGAGGCCTCACACAGATACGCAGTATTTT	CASSIGGRPHTDTQYF
-	TRBV20-1	TRBJ2-3	-	TGCAGTGCTAGTGCGTCAGGGGCCCCCCGTACAGATACGCAGTATTTT	CSASASGAPRTDTQYF
-	TRBV7-2	TRBJ1-1	-	TGTGCCAGCAGCTACATGGAGGGCGCTAGGGCTGAAGCTTTCTTT	CASSYMEGARAEAFF
once	TRBV6-5	TRBJ2-2	-	TGTGCCAGCAGTTACTGGGCAGGGTGGAACACCGGGGAGCTGTTTTTT	CASSYWAGWNTGELFF
-	TRBV10-3	TRBJ2-7	TRBD2	TGTGCCATCAGTGAACTACCTGGACTAGCGGGCGGAGAGCAGTACTTC	CAISELPGLAGGEQYF
-	TRBV9	TRBJ2-3	TRBD2	TGTGCCAGCAGCGTACGCGGGAGTGTCACAGATACGCAGTATTTT	CASSVRGSVTDTQYF